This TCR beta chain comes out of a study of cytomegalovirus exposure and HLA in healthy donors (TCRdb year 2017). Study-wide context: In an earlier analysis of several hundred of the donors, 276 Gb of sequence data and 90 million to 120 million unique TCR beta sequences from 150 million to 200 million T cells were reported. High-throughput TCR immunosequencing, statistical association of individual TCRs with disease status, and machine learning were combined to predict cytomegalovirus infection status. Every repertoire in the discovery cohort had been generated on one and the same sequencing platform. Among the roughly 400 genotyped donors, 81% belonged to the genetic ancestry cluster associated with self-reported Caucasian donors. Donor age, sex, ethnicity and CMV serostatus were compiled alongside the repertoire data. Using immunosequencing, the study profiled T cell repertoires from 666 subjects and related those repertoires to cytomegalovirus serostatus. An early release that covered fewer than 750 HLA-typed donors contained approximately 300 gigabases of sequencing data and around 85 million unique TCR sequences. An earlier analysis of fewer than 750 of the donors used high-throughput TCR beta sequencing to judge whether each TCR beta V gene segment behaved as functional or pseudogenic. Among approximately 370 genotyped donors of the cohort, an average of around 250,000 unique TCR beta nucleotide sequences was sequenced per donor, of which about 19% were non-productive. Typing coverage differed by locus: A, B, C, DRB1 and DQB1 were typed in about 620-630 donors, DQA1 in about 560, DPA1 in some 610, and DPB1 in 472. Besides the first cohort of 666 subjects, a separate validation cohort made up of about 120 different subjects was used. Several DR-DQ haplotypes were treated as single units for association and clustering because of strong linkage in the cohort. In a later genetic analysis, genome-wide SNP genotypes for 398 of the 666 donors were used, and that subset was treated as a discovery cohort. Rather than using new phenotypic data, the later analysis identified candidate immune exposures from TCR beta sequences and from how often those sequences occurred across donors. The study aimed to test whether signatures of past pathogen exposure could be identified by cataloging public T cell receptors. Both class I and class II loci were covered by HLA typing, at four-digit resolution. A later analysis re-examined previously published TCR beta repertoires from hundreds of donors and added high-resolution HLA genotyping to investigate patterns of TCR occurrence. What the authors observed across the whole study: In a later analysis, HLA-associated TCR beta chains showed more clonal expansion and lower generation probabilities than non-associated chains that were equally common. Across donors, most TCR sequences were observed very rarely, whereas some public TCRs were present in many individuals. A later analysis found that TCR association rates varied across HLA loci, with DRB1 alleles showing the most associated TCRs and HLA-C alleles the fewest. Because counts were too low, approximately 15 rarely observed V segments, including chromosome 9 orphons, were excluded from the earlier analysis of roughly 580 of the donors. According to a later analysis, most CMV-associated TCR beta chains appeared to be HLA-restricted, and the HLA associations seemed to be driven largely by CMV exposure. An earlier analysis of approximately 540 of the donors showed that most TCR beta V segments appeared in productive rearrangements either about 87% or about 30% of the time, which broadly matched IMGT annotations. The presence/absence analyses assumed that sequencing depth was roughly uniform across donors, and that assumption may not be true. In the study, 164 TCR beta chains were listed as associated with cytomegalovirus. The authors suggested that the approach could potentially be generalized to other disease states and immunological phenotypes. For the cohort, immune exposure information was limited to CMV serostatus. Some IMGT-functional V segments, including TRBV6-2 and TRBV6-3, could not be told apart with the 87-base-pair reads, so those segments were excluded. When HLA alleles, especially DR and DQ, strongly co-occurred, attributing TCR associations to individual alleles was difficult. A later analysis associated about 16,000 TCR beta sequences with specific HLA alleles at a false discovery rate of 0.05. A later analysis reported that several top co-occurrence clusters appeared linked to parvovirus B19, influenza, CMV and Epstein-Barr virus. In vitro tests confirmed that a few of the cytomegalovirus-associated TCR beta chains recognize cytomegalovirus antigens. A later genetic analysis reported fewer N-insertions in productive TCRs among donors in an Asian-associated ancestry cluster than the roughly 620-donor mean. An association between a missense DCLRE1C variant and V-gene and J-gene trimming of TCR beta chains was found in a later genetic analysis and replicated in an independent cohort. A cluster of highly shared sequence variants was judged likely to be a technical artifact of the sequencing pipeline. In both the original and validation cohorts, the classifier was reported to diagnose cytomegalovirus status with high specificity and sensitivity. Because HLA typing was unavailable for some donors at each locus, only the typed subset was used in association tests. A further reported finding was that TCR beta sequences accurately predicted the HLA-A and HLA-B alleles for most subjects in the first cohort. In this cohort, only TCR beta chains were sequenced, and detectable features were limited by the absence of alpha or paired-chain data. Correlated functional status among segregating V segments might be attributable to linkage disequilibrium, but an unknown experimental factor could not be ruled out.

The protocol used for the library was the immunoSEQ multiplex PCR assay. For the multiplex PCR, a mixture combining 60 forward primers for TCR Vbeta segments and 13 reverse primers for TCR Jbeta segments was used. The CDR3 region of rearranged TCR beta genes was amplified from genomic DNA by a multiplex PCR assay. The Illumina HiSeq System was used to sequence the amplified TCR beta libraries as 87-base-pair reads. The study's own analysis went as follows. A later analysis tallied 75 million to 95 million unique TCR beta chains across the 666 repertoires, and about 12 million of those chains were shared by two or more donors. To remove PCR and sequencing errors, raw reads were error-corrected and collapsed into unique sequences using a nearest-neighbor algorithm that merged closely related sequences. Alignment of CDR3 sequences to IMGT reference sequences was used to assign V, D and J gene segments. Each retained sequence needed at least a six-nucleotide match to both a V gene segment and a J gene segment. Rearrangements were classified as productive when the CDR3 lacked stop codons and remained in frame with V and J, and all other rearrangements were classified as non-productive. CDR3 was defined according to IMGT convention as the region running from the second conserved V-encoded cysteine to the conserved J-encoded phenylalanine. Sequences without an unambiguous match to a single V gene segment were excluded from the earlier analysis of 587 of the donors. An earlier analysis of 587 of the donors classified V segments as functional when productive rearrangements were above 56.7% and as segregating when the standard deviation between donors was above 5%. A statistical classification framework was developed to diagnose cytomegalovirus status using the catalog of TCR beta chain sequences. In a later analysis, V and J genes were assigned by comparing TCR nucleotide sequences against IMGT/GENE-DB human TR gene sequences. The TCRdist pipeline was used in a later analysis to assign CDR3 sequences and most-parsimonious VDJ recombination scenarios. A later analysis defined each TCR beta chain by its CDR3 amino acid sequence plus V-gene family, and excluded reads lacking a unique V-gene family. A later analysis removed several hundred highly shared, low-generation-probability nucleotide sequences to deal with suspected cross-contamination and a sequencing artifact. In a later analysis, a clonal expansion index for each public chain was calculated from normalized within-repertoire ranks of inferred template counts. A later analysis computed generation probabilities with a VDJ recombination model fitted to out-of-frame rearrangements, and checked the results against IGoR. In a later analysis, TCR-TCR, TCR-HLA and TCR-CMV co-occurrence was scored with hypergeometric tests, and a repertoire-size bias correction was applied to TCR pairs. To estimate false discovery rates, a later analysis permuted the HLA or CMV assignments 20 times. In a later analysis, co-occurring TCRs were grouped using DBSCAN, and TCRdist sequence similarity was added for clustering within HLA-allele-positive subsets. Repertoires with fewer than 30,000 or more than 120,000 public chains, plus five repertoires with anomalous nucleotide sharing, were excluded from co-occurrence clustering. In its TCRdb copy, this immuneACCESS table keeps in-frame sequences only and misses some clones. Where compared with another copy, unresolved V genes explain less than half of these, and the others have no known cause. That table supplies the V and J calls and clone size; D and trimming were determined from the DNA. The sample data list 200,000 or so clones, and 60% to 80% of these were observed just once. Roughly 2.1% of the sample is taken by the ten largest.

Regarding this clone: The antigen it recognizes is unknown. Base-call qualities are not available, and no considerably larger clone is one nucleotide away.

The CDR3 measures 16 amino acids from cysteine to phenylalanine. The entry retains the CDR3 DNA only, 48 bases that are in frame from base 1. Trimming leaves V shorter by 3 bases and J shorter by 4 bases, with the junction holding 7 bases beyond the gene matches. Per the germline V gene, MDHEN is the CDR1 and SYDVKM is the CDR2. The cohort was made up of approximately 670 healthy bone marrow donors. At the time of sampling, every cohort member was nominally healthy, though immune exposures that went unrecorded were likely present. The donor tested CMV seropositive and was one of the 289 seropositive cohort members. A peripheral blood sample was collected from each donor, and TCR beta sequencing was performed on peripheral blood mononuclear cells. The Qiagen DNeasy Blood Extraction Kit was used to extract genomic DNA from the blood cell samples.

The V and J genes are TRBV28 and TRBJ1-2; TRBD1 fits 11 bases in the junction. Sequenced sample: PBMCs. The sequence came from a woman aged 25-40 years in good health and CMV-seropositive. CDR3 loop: CASSFPRTGGTYGYTF. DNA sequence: TGTGCCAGCAGTTTTCCTCGGACAGGGGGCACCTATGGCTACACCTTC.